The 18 T cell receptor beta chains presented below share a single source sample, sequenced in a study of T cells in Graves' hyperthyroidism and ophthalmopathy. The source material, RNA transcripts, was used to amplify TCR beta CDR3 regions. An initial round of RT-PCR targeting the TCR CDR3 relied on the HTBI primer set. From the multiplex PCR reads, TCRdb called clonotypes with MiXCR, one entry per CDR3 protein. The sample contains 700,000 to 850,000 distinct CDR3 sequences, 30% to 40% of which appear only once. Sequencing was performed on blood. Receptors originate from a woman aged 40 to 50 with Graves' hyperthyroidism.

This clonotype was observed many times. The chain links TRBV5-4 to TRBJ2-5, with D uncertain. Germline assignment: CDR1 SGHNT and CDR2 YYREEE (reference sequence). The CDR3 is 14 residues long. V was shortened by 4 bases and J by 1 base, with 11 bases between the two germline ends. CDR3 nucleotide sequence: TGTGCCAGCAGCCCTGGAGTAGCCCAAGAGACCCAGTACTTC. Translated, it gives CASSPGVAQETQYF. Filled out from reference TRBV5-4 and TRBJ2-5, the complete variable domain reads ETGVTQSPTHLIKTRGQQVTLRCSSQSGHNTVSWYQQALGQGPQFIFQYYREEENGRGNFPPRFSGLQFPNYSSELNVNALELDDSALYLCASSPGVAQETQYFGPGTRLLVL.

This clonotype was recorded at least ten times. The chain employs TRBV7-2 and TRBJ1-2; D may be TRBD1 (6 bases). Trimming took off 5 bases at V and 6 bases at J, with 22 bases between the two ends. The CDR3 spans 16 residues. The germline V gene has CDR1 SGHTA and CDR2 FQGNSA. CDR3 protein: CASSPGNTGGGDGYTF. DNA for the CDR3: TGTGCCAGCAGCCCAGGAAACACCGGGGGGGGCGATGGCTACACCTTC. The full variable domain, its missing parts supplied by reference TRBV7-2 and TRBJ1-2, is GAGVSQSPSNKVTEKGKDVELRCDPISGHTALYWYRQSLGQGLEFLIYFQGNSAPDKSGLPSDRFSAERTGGSVSTLTIQRTQQEDSAVYLCASSPGNTGGGDGYTFGSGTRLTVV.

The sample holds one count of this clonotype. The V gene is TRBV6-5, the J gene TRBJ2-7; 7 bases map to TRBD1. This CDR3 spans 13 amino acids. Unmatched junction bases numbered 10, after V lost 7 bases and J lost 7 bases. Looked up from germline, CDR1 is MNHEY and CDR2 is SVGAGI. This chain's CDR3 is CASKGTEGSEQYF. CDR3 coding DNA: TGTGCCAGCAAAGGGACAGAGGGTTCAGAGCAGTACTTC.

This clonotype was counted many times. V usage is TRBV7-9 and J usage is TRBJ2-7; possible D gene TRBD2, 5 bases. Germline V lookup: CDR1 SEHNR, CDR2 FQNEAQ (reference sequence). The CDR3 consists of 12 residues. Between the trimmed V and J ends, which lost 8 bases and 2 bases, there was a span of 10 bases. CDR3 coding DNA: TGTGCCAGCGGAGGTGTCACCTACGAGCAGTACTTC. Protein: CASGGVTYEQYF.

The rearrangement uses TRBV11-3 and TRBJ1-2; no clear D gene. Per germline, CDR1 SGHNT and CDR2 YENEEA. CDR3 length: 12 residues. Trimming left V 1 base short and J 7 bases short, with 7 bases between. CDR3 DNA sequence: TGTGCCAGCAGCTTAGGGTTCGGTGGCTACACCTTC. Residues: CASSLGFGGYTF.

The rearrangement links TRBV29-1 to TRBJ2-3; D gene unclear. V lost 2 bases and J 3 bases, leaving 0 bases between the germline ends. This CDR3 spans 10 amino acids. Germline V gives CDR1 SQVTM, CDR2 ANQGSEA. The CDR3, as DNA: TGCAGCGTTGAAACAGATACGCAGTATTTT. Translated: CSVETDTQYF.

This clonotype was counted between two and nine times. The J gene is TRBJ2-5, the V gene TRBV5-4, with TRBD2 matching over 7 bases. The CDR3 length is 16 residues. The V gene's germline CDR1 is SGHNT and CDR2 YYREEE (reference sequence). The junction had 10 bases not matched to a gene; V was cut back by 2 bases and J by 3 bases. The CDR3 nucleotides read TGTGCCAGCAGCTTTGGTAGGCGGGAGAGGGAAGAGACCCAGTACTTC. Its translation is CASSFGRREREETQYF.

Regarding this clonotype: A much larger clone lies one base from this, so it may be a read error. This chain uses TRBV7-9 with TRBJ1-6, with 8 bases matching TRBD1. This CDR3 is built from 17 residues. Germline assignment: CDR1 SEHNR and CDR2 FQNEAQ (reference sequence). For the CDR3, the DNA is TGCGCCAGCAGCCGCGTACTGACCGGGACAGGCGACTCACCCCTCCGCTTT. It translates to CASSRVLTGTGDSPLRF.

This clonotype was counted many times. J is TRBJ1-5 and V is TRBV6-6, with D unclear. The CDR3 length is 11 residues. Trimming removed 5 bases from V and 7 bases from J, with 6 bases in between. Germline V gives CDR1 MNHNY, CDR2 SVGAGI (reference sequence). DNA of the CDR3: TGTGCCAGCAGTGACGGACAGCCCCAGCATTTT. Protein sequence: CASSDGQPQHF.

The rearrangement joins TRBV10-3 to TRBJ2-2; tentatively, D is TRBD2 (6 bases). The length of the CDR3 is 13 residues. Germline V CDR1 and CDR2: ENHRY, SYGVKD. The V gene lost 5 bases and the J gene lost 7 bases, with 11 bases spanning the gap. The CDR3 loop is CAISTVEGGELFF. In DNA form, the CDR3 reads TGTGCCATCAGTACCGTGGAGGGCGGGGAGCTGTTTTTT.

With regard to this clonotype: A read error may produce the germline difference seen at one junction end. The rearrangement uses TRBV12-3 or TRBV12-4 and TRBJ2-7, with D possibly called TRBD1 or TRBD2 (6 bases each). The CDR3 loop spans 13 amino acids. Here the CDR3 DNA reads TGTGCCAGCACCGAAATGTGGGGGGCCGGGGAGCACTTC. This encodes CASTEMWGAGEHF.

There are many counts of this clonotype. This chain joins TRBV7-9 and TRBJ2-5; either TRBD1 or TRBD2 may fit D (6 bases each). CDR3 length: 15 amino acids. V lost 6 bases and J 4 bases, leaving 18 bases between the germline ends. Germline loops: CDR1 SEHNR, CDR2 FQNEAQ (reference sequence). The CDR3 loop is CASSNKGGLAETQYF. The CDR3 DNA is TGTGCCAGCAGTAATAAGGGGGGACTCGCAGAGACCCAGTACTTC.

The chain carries TRBV7-9 and TRBJ2-7, with a weak D call TRBD1 (6 bases). Germline loops: CDR1 SEHNR, CDR2 FQNEAQ (reference sequence). CDR3 length: 13 residues. Trimming took 3 bases from V and 6 from J, leaving 12 bases between them. The CDR3 DNA sequence: TGTGCCAGCAGCTTCGAGGTGGGGGCCGAGCAGTACTTC. It specifies CASSFEVGAEQYF.

The chain has TRBV5-1 and TRBJ2-2, with D perhaps TRBD2 (7 bases). This CDR3 is built from 15 residues. Looked up from germline, CDR1 is SGHRS and CDR2 is YFSETQ. V was cut by 4 bases and J by 5 bases, with 15 bases left in between. In nucleotides, the CDR3 is TGCGCCAGCAGCGGGGGCGGACTAGTTACCGGGGAGCTGTTTTTT. Residues: CASSGGGLVTGELFF.

This chain's CDR3 is CSVTGTSGANVLTF. CDR3 coding DNA: TGCAGCGTTACCGGGACCTCTGGGGCCAACGTCCTGACTTTC. The chain joins TRBV29-1 to TRBJ2-6; D is possibly TRBD1 or TRBD2 (5 bases each). The CDR3 spans 14 residues. Trimming took 5 bases from V and 0 from J, leaving 8 bases between them. Germline V gene lookup returns CDR1 SQVTM and CDR2 ANQGSEA.

V gene TRBV7-8 combines with J gene TRBJ2-5; TRBD1 agrees at 9 bases. The CDR3 loop spans 14 amino acids. Germline-derived CDR1 and CDR2 are SGHVS and FQNEAQ. V shed 9 bases and J 7 bases; nucleotides not matched to a gene: 12. The CDR3 here is CASHRQGVMGTQYF. In DNA, the CDR3 is TGTGCCAGTCACAGACAGGGGGTAATGGGGACCCAGTACTTC.

This clonotype was picked up a small number of times. V gene TRBV5-5 combines with J gene TRBJ1-2, with 8 bases aligning to TRBD1. The CDR3 runs 12 residues. CDR1 SGHKS and CDR2 YYEKEE come from the germline V gene (reference sequence). V dropped 7 bases and J dropped 7; count of bases not matched to a gene: 6. The CDR3 here is CASLRTGSGYTF. The CDR3 DNA is TGTGCCAGCCTTCGGACAGGGTCTGGCTACACCTTC.

This clonotype was counted at least ten times. The junction differs from germline at one of its ends, possibly a read error. The chain recombines TRBV12-3 or TRBV12-4 with TRBJ1-2; no clear D gene. The CDR3 spans 13 residues. CDR3 amino acids: CASRPDRYRDSNF. Written as DNA, the CDR3 is TGTGCCAGCAGACCCGACCGATACCGGGATTCCAATTTC.